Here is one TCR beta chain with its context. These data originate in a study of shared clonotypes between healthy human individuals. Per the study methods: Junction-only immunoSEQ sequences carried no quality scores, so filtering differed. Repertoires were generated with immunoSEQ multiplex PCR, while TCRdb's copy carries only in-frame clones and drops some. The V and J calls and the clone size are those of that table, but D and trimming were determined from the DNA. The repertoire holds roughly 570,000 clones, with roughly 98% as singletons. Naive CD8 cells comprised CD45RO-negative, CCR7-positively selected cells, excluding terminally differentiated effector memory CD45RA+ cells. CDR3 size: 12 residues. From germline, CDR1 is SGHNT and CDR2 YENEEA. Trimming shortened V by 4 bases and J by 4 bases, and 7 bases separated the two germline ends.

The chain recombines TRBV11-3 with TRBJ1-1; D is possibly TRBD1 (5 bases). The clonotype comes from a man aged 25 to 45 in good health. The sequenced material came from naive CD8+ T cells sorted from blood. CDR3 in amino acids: CASSSGSTEAFF. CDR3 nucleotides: TGTGCCAGCAGCTCAGGGTCCACTGAAGCTTTCTTT. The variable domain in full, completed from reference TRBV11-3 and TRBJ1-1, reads EAGVVQSPRYKIIEKKQPVAFWCNPISGHNTLYWYLQNLGQGPELLIRYENEEAVDDSQLPKDRFSAERLKGVDSTLKIQPAELGDSAVYLCASSSGSTEAFFGQGTRLTVV.